These 8 T cell receptor beta chains were sequenced from one sample in a study of T cell responses to AZD1222 COVID-19 vaccine. Sequencing was performed with immunoSEQ multiplex PCR; in TCRdb, only in-frame clones are kept and a portion is missing. The profile shows tens of thousands of clones, 70% to 90% of them singletons. The sequencing used peripheral blood, collected on day 0 of AZD1222 vaccination. These receptors all stem from an adult in good health.

In this sample, this clone turned up a few times. The chain employs TRBV14 and TRBJ1-1, with D unresolved. Germline V gene data show CDR1 as SGHDN and CDR2 as FVKESK. CDR3 size: 13 residues. V dropped 4 bases and J dropped 1 base, with 7 bases sitting between them. The CDR3 here is CASSLSSNTEAFF. The CDR3, as DNA: TGTGCCAGCAGCCTCAGCTCGAACACTGAAGCTTTCTTT.

The CDR3 spells CASSPSEGFPGELFF. In DNA form, the CDR3 reads TGTGCCAGCAGCCCAAGTGAGGGATTCCCCGGGGAGCTGTTTTTT. V and J are TRBV3-1 (or the pseudogene TRBV3-2) and TRBJ2-2; tentatively, D is TRBD2 (5 bases). Germline V gives CDR1 LGHDT, CDR2 YNNKEL (reference sequence). This CDR3 region has 15 residues. The germline V and J ends were trimmed by 4 bases and 6 bases, with 15 bases remaining between them.

The chain recombines TRBV2 with TRBJ2-7; D remains unclear. This CDR3 spans 15 amino acids. V dropped 4 bases and J dropped 0 bases, with 13 bases sitting between them. Germline V gene data show CDR1 as SNHLY and CDR2 as FYNNEI. The chain's CDR3 is CASSGPTSSSYEQYF. The CDR3 nucleotides are TGTGCCAGCAGTGGTCCGACGTCGAGCTCCTACGAGCAGTACTTC.

The chain combines TRBV7-9 with TRBJ1-4; 7 bases match TRBD1. Germline V gene lookup returns CDR1 SEHNR and CDR2 FQNEAQ (reference sequence). J was trimmed by 8 bases and V by 3 bases; bases with no gene match: 3. The CDR3 length is 13 residues. The CDR3: CASSLLDREKLFF. DNA for the CDR3: TGTGCCAGCAGCTTGCTGGACAGGGAAAAACTGTTTTTT.

The chain links TRBV16 to TRBJ1-5; maybe TRBD1 (6 bases). CDR1 and CDR2 from the germline V gene are KGHSY and FQNENV. The CDR3 has 15 amino acids. Trimming removed 5 bases from V and 7 bases from J, with 18 bases in between. The CDR3 spells CASSNPGGSRQPQHF. DNA for the CDR3: TGTGCCAGCAGCAACCCCGGGGGCAGCAGACAGCCCCAGCATTTT.

The chain uses TRBV4-1 and TRBJ1-2; D gene unclear. Trimming left V 3 bases short and J 5 bases short, with 7 bases between. The CDR3 has 12 residues. Germline V gene sequence: CDR1 MGHRA, CDR2 YSYEKL. CDR3 nucleotides: TGCGCCAGCAGCCAGGACTCATATGGCTACACCTTC. Protein product: CASSQDSYGYTF.

The CDR3 loop reads CASSYGGQEIYEQYF. CDR3 DNA: TGTGCCAGCAGTTACGGGGGACAGGAGATCTACGAGCAGTACTTC. The chain has TRBV6-5 and TRBJ2-7, with 8 bases identical to TRBD1. The CDR3 has 15 amino acids. J was trimmed by 3 bases and V by 2 bases; bases with no gene match: 6. Per germline, CDR1 MNHEY and CDR2 SVGAGI.

The rearrangement joins TRBV4-1 to TRBJ2-3; D not certain. The CDR3 has 13 amino acids. The ends were cut back, 0 bases at V and 3 bases at J, with 4 bases in the middle. Looked up from germline, CDR1 is MGHRA and CDR2 is YSYEKL. CDR3 coding DNA: TGCGCCAGCAGCCAAGATGGGACAGATACGCAGTATTTT. Protein sequence: CASSQDGTDTQYF.